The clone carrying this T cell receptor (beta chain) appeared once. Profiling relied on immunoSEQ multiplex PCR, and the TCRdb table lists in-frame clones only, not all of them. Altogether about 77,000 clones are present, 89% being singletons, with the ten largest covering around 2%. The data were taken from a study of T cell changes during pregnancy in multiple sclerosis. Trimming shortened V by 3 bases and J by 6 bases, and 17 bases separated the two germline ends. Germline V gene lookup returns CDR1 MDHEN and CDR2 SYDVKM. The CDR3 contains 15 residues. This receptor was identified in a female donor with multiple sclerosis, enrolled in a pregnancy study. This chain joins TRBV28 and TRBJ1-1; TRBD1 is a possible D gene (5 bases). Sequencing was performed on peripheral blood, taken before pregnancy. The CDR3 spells CASSLGWEVGAEAFF. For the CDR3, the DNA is TGTGCCAGCAGTTTGGGGTGGGAGGTGGGGGCTGAAGCTTTCTTT.